This is a list of T cell receptor beta chains from one sample in a study of CD8 T cells in ankylosing spondylitis. TCRdb analysed the 5' RACE reads with MiXCR anew, one entry per CDR3 protein. The sample lists some 54,000 distinct CDR3 sequences, approximately 7% occurring once. The sequencing input was blood, either unsorted or a sorted T cell fraction (not recorded which). These receptors all come from a female donor with ankylosing spondylitis or in good health (not recorded which). The CDR3 runs from the conserved cysteine through the conserved F or W. Each record gives: D gene, clone size, J gene, V gene, CDR3 protein, CDR3 DNA. D genes are given only for firm matches. The size entry is marked missing in some rows and otherwise reads once, few, many or a size class.

d_call: TRBD1; clone_size: many; j_call: TRBJ1-5; v_call: TRBV2; cdr3_aa: CASSEPGTGSNQPQHF; cdr3_nt: TGTGCCAGCAGTGAACCCGGGACAGGTAGCAATCAGCCCCAGCATTTT
d_call: -; clone_size: few; j_call: TRBJ1-3; v_call: TRBV14; cdr3_aa: CASSPWGAGNTIYF; cdr3_nt: TGTGCCAGCAGCCCGTGGGGGGCTGGAAACACCATATATTTT
d_call: TRBD1; clone_size: many; j_call: TRBJ2-5; v_call: TRBV20-1; cdr3_aa: CSARGLGDRVETQYF; cdr3_nt: TGCAGTGCTAGAGGTCTTGGGGACAGGGTCGAGACCCAGTACTTC
d_call: -; clone_size: many; j_call: TRBJ1-1; v_call: TRBV20-1; cdr3_aa: CSATAGGEAFF; cdr3_nt: TGCAGTGCGACCGCCGGCGGTGAAGCTTTCTTT
d_call: TRBD2; clone_size: -; j_call: TRBJ2-5; v_call: TRBV5-4; cdr3_aa: CASSLDARGGGETQYF; cdr3_nt: TGTGCCAGCAGCTTGGATGCGCGGGGGGGCGGGGAGACCCAGTACTTC
d_call: -; clone_size: many; j_call: TRBJ1-6; v_call: TRBV20-1; cdr3_aa: CSASSPGAPLHF; cdr3_nt: TGCAGTGCTAGTTCCCCCGGGGCACCCCTCCACTTT
d_call: TRBD1; clone_size: few; j_call: TRBJ2-3; v_call: TRBV10-3; cdr3_aa: CAISAVGEGAGDTQYF; cdr3_nt: TGTGCCATCAGTGCTGTAGGTGAGGGGGCCGGAGATACGCAGTATTTT
d_call: -; clone_size: -; j_call: TRBJ2-2; v_call: TRBV5-1; cdr3_aa: CASSLPTGDTGELFF; cdr3_nt: TGCGCCAGCAGCTTACCGACAGGAGACACCGGGGAGCTGTTTTTT
d_call: -; clone_size: -; j_call: TRBJ2-1; v_call: TRBV6-1; cdr3_aa: CASSETSRGDEQFF; cdr3_nt: TGTGCCAGCAGTGAAACCTCAAGGGGGGATGAGCAGTTCTTC
d_call: TRBD1; clone_size: many; j_call: TRBJ2-1; v_call: TRBV29-1; cdr3_aa: CSVPRQGRRDEQFF; cdr3_nt: TGCAGCGTTCCCAGACAGGGTCGTCGGGATGAGCAGTTCTTC
d_call: TRBD2; clone_size: many; j_call: TRBJ2-1; v_call: TRBV2; cdr3_aa: CASRPTSGGPGRQFF; cdr3_nt: TGTGCCAGCAGGCCTACTAGCGGGGGTCCCGGGCGGCAGTTCTTC
d_call: -; clone_size: many; j_call: TRBJ1-5; v_call: TRBV2; cdr3_aa: CASSPGIGNQPQHF; cdr3_nt: TGTGCCAGCAGTCCGGGGATAGGGAATCAGCCCCAGCATTTT
d_call: -; clone_size: many; j_call: TRBJ2-7; v_call: TRBV9; cdr3_aa: CASSSDGRSYEQYF; cdr3_nt: TGTGCCAGCAGCTCGGACGGGCGGTCCTACGAGCAGTACTTC
d_call: -; clone_size: -; j_call: TRBJ2-2; v_call: TRBV6-1; cdr3_aa: CASSEDYTGELFF; cdr3_nt: TGTGCCAGCAGTGAAGACTACACCGGGGAGCTGTTTTTT
d_call: -; clone_size: -; j_call: TRBJ1-6; v_call: TRBV5-1; cdr3_aa: CASSLSTGVTNSPLHF; cdr3_nt: TGCGCCAGCAGCTTAAGTACGGGAGTTACGAATTCACCCCTCCACTTT
d_call: -; clone_size: many; j_call: TRBJ2-1; v_call: TRBV10-3; cdr3_aa: CATQPPNAGSEQFF; cdr3_nt: TGTGCCACCCAACCCCCGAATGCGGGCTCTGAGCAGTTCTTC
d_call: TRBD2; clone_size: many; j_call: TRBJ2-1; v_call: TRBV5-1; cdr3_aa: CASSLDATSVGNEQFF; cdr3_nt: TGCGCCAGCAGCTTGGATGCGACTAGCGTGGGCAATGAGCAGTTCTTC
d_call: -; clone_size: many; j_call: TRBJ1-1; v_call: TRBV19; cdr3_aa: CASAEWGNTEAFF; cdr3_nt: TGTGCCAGTGCGGAATGGGGGAACACTGAAGCTTTCTTT
d_call: TRBD1; clone_size: many; j_call: TRBJ1-2; v_call: TRBV7-9; cdr3_aa: CASSHKGASFYGYTF; cdr3_nt: TGTGCCAGCAGCCACAAGGGGGCAAGTTTCTATGGCTACACCTTC
d_call: -; clone_size: -; j_call: TRBJ2-3; v_call: TRBV7-2; cdr3_aa: CASSRRRQGPDTQYF; cdr3_nt: TGTGCCAGCAGCAGACGGCGGCAAGGACCAGATACGCAGTATTTT
d_call: -; clone_size: many; j_call: TRBJ2-3; v_call: TRBV20-1; cdr3_aa: CSARELGTDTQYF; cdr3_nt: TGCAGTGCCCGCGAGTTGGGCACAGATACGCAGTATTTT
d_call: TRBD2; clone_size: few; j_call: TRBJ2-3; v_call: TRBV28; cdr3_aa: CASSIWREITSPTDTQYF; cdr3_nt: TGTGCCAGCAGTATCTGGCGGGAGATAACCTCGCCCACAGATACGCAGTATTTT